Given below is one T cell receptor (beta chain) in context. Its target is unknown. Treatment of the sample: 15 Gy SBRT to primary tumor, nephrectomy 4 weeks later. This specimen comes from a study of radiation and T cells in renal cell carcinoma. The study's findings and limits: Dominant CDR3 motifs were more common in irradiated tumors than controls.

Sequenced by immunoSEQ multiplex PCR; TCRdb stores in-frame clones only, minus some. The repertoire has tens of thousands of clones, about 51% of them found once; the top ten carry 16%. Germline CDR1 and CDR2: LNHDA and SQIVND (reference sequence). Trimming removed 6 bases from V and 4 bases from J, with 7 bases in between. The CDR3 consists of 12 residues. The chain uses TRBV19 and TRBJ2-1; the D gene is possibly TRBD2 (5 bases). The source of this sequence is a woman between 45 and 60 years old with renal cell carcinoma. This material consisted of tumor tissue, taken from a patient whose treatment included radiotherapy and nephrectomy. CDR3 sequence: CASRRGYNEQFF. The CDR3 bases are TGTGCCAGTAGACGGGGTTACAATGAGCAGTTCTTC.